This record concerns one T cell receptor beta chain sequence. Antigen unknown. Trimming left V 0 bases short and J 10 bases short, with 5 bases between. This CDR3 has 12 amino acids. Germline assignment: CDR1 SGHDT and CDR2 YYEEEE. This entry is derived from a study of T cell repertoires in cytomegalovirus infection. General study findings and limits: HLA-C-restricted CMV-specific TCR beta clonotypes were dominant in the ex vivo response.

TCRdb reprocessed the reads with MiXCR, giving one entry per CDR3 protein. The sample lists nearly 700,000 distinct CDR3 sequences; about 33% were seen once. The input for sequencing was cultured PBMCs, taken from culture after CMV antigen stimulation. The chain has TRBV5-6 and TRBJ1-6; D not certain. The TCR comes from a human donor in good health (CMV status not recorded). Some clones in this sample may be carry-over from other donors' samples. The CDR3 spells CASSLDMSPLHF. DNA of the CDR3: TGTGCCAGCAGCTTGGACATGTCACCCCTCCACTTT.